This T cell receptor beta chain was captured in a study of T and B cells in COVID-19 patients. Looking at the study overall: Blood was sampled from COVID-19 patients who were either actively infected or recovered. Comorbidities linked to unfavorable COVID-19 outcome were present in about 90% of the 20 active-infection patients.

This clonotype came up a few times. Its target is unknown. From blood, about 250-550 ng of genomic DNA served as TRB template. Study results and caveats: Patients with COVID-19 reportedly showed strongly skewed T cell receptor beta variable and joining gene usage. Active COVID-19 showed highly clonal TRB repertoires; recovery showed diversity and richness above healthy donors.

TRB rearrangements were amplified by multiplex PCR with BIOMED2 TRB-A/B primers. A single record per CDR3 protein comes from TCRdb applying MiXCR to the multiplex PCR reads. This repertoire shows approximately 17,000 distinct CDR3 sequences, 25% to 35% found once; its top ten account for almost 4.5%. The trim removed 4 bases at V and 5 bases at J, leaving 7 bases unmatched. CDR3 size: 14 residues. From germline, CDR1 is SGHNT and CDR2 YYREEE (reference sequence). The chain recombines TRBV5-4 with TRBJ2-5; 8 bases fit TRBD2. This clonotype originated in a human donor who had recovered from COVID-19. The sequenced sample consisted of blood. The CDR3 DNA follows: TGTGCCAGCAGCCCGACCGGCGGGGGGGAGACCCAGTACTTC. It is translated as CASSPTGGGETQYF. The whole variable domain, filled in from reference TRBV5-4 and TRBJ2-5, reads ETGVTQSPTHLIKTRGQQVTLRCSSQSGHNTVSWYQQALGQGPQFIFQYYREEENGRGNFPPRFSGLQFPNYSSELNVNALELDDSALYLCASSPTGGGETQYFGPGTRLLVL.